These 3 T cell receptor beta chains were all obtained from the same sample, sequenced in a study. TCRdb re-called the 5' RACE reads through MiXCR, storing one row per CDR3 protein. The table lists more than 4,500 distinct CDR3 sequences, over 70% of them singletons. Sequenced: naive CD4+ T cells sorted from blood. The subset was: naive CD4+ T cells, CD4+CD45RA+CD25-. The receptors shown here come from a female donor with breast cancer.

This chain links TRBV27 with TRBJ1-2, with 10 bases matching TRBD1. This CDR3 contains 15 residues. The germline gives CDR1 MNHEY, CDR2 SMNVEV (reference sequence). Trimming took 6 bases from V and 3 from J; bases not matched to a gene: 7. The CDR3 DNA reads as TGTGCCAGCAGGAGGGACAGGGGAAGCTACTATGGCTACACCTTC. Translation: CASRRDRGSYYGYTF.

This clonotype was detected a few times. This chain uses TRBV20-1 with TRBJ1-1, with D possibly TRBD1 on 6 matching bases. Germline V gene sequence: CDR1 DFQATT, CDR2 SNEGSKA (reference sequence). The length of the CDR3 is 13 residues. V shed 6 bases and J shed 0 bases, with 11 bases lying between them. The chain's CDR3 is CSATGHLNTEAFF. The CDR3 DNA reads as TGCAGTGCAACGGGACACCTGAACACTGAAGCTTTCTTT.

The rearrangement uses TRBV4-1 and TRBJ1-5; D is perhaps TRBD1 (6 bases). Trimming took off 2 bases at V and 11 bases at J, with 19 bases between the two ends. Germline V gene data show CDR1 as MGHRA and CDR2 as YSYEKL. This CDR3 comprises 15 residues. The CDR3 DNA is TGCGCCAGCAGCCAAATTTCGGCAGGGTCAGGGGCCCAGCATTTT. This translates into CASSQISAGSGAQHF.